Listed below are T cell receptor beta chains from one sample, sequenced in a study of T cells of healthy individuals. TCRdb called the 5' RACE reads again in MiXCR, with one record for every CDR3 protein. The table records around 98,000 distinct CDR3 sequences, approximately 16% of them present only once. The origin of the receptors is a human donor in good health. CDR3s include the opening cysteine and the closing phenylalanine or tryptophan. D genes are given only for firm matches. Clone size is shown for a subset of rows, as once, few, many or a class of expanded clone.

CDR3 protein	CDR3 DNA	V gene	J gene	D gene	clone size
CASSEQGDVRELFF	TGTGCCAGCAGTGAGCAGGGGGACGTGAGGGAGCTGTTTTTT	TRBV2	TRBJ2-2	TRBD1	.
CASSSPLAGVSTDTQYF	TGCGCCAGCAGCTCTCCACTAGCGGGGGTTAGCACAGATACGCAGTATTTT	TRBV5-1	TRBJ2-3	TRBD2	few
CASSLTGEGQPQHF	TGTGCCAGCAGTTTGACGGGGGAGGGTCAGCCCCAGCATTTT	TRBV12-3/TRBV12-4	TRBJ1-5	.	many
CASSRTGSTEAFF	TGTGCCAGCAGCCGTACAGGGTCCACTGAAGCTTTCTTT	TRBV27	TRBJ1-1	.	.
CASSLGTYYGYTF	TGTGCCAGCAGCTTAGGGACTTATTATGGCTACACCTTC	TRBV7-9	TRBJ1-2	.	few
CATSDSRGSKNIQYF	TGTGCCACCAGTGATTCTCGCGGGAGTAAGAACATTCAGTACTTC	TRBV24-1	TRBJ2-4	TRBD2	many
CASSPEYEQYF	TGTGCCAGCTCACCGGAGTACGAGCAGTACTTC	TRBV18	TRBJ2-7	.	many
CASSFRGGAADTQYF	TGTGCCAGCAGCTTTCGCGGGGGGGCCGCAGATACGCAGTATTTT	TRBV7-2	TRBJ2-3	TRBD2	.
CASSDSASSNEAFF	TGTGCCAGCTCTGATAGCGCCTCCTCCAATGAAGCTTTCTTT	TRBV6-6	TRBJ1-1	.	.
CASSGLGLKVQETQYF	TGTGCCAGCAGCGGTCTAGGACTAAAAGTCCAAGAGACCCAGTACTTC	TRBV11-2	TRBJ2-5	.	many
CASSLWGSTDTQYF	TGTGCCAGCAGCTTATGGGGTAGCACAGATACGCAGTATTTT	TRBV7-2	TRBJ2-3	.	few
CASSLAGRASGNTIYF	TGCGCCAGCAGCCTGGCTGGGAGGGCCTCTGGAAACACCATATATTTT	TRBV5-1	TRBJ1-3	.	many
CASNLGVNQPQHF	TGTGCCAGCAACCTAGGGGTTAATCAGCCCCAGCATTTT	TRBV6-2/TRBV6-3	TRBJ1-5	.	many
CAIRGEDGSTDTQYF	TGTGCCATCAGGGGGGAGGACGGAAGCACAGATACGCAGTATTTT	TRBV10-3	TRBJ2-3	.	.
CSARDRVRGADTQYF	TGCAGTGCTAGAGACCGGGTGCGGGGGGCCGATACGCAGTATTTT	TRBV20-1	TRBJ2-3	TRBD2	.
CASSPKRDPLYNEQFF	TGTGCCAGCAGCCCAAAACGGGACCCCTTATACAATGAGCAGTTCTTC	TRBV7-9	TRBJ2-1	.	.
CASTVAGKIYEQYF	TGTGCCAGCACGGTAGCGGGAAAGATCTACGAGCAGTACTTC	TRBV28	TRBJ2-7	TRBD2	few
CASVPRDSGNTEAFF	TGTGCCAGCGTACCGAGGGATTCGGGGAACACTGAAGCTTTCTTT	TRBV6-5	TRBJ1-1	.	few
CASSLVGGDQPQHF	TGTGCCAGCAGCTTAGTCGGGGGAGATCAGCCCCAGCATTTT	TRBV7-9	TRBJ1-5	.	few
CAISGTGANSPLHF	TGTGCCATCTCCGGGACAGGGGCGAATTCACCCCTCCACTTT	TRBV10-3	TRBJ1-6	TRBD1	many
CASSELAGGGNEQFF	TGTGCCAGCAGTGAACTAGCGGGAGGGGGCAATGAGCAGTTCTTC	TRBV28	TRBJ2-1	TRBD2	.
CASSFPNEGIDEQFF	TGTGCCAGCAGTTTTCCCAACGAGGGGATCGATGAGCAGTTCTTC	TRBV27	TRBJ2-1	.	.